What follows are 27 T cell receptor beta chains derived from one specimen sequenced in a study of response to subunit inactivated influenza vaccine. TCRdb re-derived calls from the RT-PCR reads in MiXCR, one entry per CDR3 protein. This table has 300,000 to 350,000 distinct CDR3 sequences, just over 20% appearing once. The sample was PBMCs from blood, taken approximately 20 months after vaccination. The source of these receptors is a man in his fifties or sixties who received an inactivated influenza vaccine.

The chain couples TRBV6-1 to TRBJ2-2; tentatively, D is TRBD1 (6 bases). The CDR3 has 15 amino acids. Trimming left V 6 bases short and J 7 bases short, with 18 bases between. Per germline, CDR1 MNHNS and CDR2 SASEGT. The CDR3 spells CASSPTTGINGELFF. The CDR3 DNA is TGTGCCAGCAGCCCGACTACAGGGATAAACGGGGAGCTGTTTTTT.

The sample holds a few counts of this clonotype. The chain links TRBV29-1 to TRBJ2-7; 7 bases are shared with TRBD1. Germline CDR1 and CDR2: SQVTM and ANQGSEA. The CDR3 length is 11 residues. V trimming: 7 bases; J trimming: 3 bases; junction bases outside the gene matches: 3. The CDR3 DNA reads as TGCAGCGCCGGGACAGACTACGAGCAGTACTTC. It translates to CSAGTDYEQYF.

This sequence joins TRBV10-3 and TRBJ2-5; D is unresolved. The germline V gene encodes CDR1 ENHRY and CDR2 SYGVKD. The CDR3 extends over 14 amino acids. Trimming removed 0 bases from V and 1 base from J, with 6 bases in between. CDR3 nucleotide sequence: TGTGCCATCAGTGAGTCGATTACCCAAGAGACCCAGTACTTC. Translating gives CAISESITQETQYF.

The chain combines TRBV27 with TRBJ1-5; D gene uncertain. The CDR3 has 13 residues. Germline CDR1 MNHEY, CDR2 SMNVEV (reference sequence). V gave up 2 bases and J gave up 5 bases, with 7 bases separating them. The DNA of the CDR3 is TGTGCCAGCAGTTTAGGAGGTCATCAGCCCCAGCATTTT. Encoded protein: CASSLGGHQPQHF.

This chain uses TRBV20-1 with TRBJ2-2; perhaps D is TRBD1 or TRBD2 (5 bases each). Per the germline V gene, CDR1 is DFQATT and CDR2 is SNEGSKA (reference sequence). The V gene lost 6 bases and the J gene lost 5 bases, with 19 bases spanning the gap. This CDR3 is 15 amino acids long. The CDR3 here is CSAGPWGKLTGELFF. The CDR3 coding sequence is TGCAGTGCGGGTCCGTGGGGGAAGCTTACCGGGGAGCTGTTTTTT.

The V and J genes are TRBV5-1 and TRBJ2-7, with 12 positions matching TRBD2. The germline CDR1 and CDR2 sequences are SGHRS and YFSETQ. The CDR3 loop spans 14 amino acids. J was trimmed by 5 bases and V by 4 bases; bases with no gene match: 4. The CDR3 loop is CASSLTSGSHEQYF. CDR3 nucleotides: TGCGCCAGCAGCCTGACTAGCGGGAGCCACGAGCAGTACTTC.

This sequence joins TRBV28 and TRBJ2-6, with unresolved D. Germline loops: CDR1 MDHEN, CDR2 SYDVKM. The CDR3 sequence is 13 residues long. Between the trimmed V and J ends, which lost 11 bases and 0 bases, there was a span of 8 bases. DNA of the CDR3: TGTGCCTCTCGGAGCTCTGGGGCCAACGTCCTGACTTTC. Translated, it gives CASRSSGANVLTF. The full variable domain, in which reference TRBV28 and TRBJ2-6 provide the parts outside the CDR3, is DVKVTQSSRYLVKRTGEKVFLECVQDMDHENMFWYRQDPGLGLRLIYFSYDVKMKEKGDIPEGYSVSREKKERFSLILESASTNQTSMYLCASRSSGANVLTFGAGSRLTVL.

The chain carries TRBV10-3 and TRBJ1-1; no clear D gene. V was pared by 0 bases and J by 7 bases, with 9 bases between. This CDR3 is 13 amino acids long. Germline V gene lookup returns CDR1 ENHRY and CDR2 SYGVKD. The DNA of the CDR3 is TGTGCCATCAGTGAGTCGGCACGCCATGAAGCTTTCTTT. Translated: CAISESARHEAFF.

CDR3 coding DNA: TGTGCCAGCACCGCACTTAGGACCCACGATACGCAGTATTTT. It is translated as CASTALRTHDTQYF. This sequence joins TRBV6-2 or TRBV6-3 and TRBJ2-3; D call uncertain. Germline V gives CDR1 MNHEY, CDR2 SVGEGT. The CDR3 extends over 14 amino acids. V was pared by 7 bases and J by 6 bases, with 17 bases between.

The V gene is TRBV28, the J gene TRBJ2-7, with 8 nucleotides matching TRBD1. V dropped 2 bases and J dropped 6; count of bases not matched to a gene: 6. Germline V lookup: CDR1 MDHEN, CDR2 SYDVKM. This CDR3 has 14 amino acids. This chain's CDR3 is CASSLGRTGSEQYF. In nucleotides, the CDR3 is TGTGCCAGCAGTTTAGGCCGGACAGGGTCCGAGCAGTACTTC.

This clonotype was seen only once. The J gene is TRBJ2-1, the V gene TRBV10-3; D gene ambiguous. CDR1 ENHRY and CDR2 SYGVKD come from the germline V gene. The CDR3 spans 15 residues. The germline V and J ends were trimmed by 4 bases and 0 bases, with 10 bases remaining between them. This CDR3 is CAISGQISSYNEQFF. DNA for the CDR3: TGTGCCATCAGTGGGCAGATCAGCTCCTACAATGAGCAGTTCTTC.

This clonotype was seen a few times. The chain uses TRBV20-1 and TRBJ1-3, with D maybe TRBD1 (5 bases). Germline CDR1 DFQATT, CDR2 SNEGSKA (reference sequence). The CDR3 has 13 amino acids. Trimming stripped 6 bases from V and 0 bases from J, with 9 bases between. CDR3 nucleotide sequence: TGCAGTGCAGAGGACAACTCTGGAAACACCATATATTTT. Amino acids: CSAEDNSGNTIYF.

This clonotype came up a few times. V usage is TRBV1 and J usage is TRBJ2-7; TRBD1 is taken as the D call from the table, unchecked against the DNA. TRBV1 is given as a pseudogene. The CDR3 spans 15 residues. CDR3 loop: CTSSPKGTSSYEQYF. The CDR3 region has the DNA TGCACCAGCAGCCCGAAAGGGACCAGCTCCTACGAGCAGTACTTC.

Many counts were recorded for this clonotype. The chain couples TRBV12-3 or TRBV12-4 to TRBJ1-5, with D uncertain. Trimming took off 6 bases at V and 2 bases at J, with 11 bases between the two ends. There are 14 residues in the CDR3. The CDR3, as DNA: TGTGCCAGCAGCCGGTTCGGGGGCAATCAGCCCCAGCATTTT. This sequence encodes CASSRFGGNQPQHF.

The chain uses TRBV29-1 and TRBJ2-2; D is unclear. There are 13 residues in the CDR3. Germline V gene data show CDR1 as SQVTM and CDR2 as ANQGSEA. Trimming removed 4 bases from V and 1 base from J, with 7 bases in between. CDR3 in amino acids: CSVVLGNTGELFF. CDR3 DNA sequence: TGCAGCGTTGTTTTGGGGAACACCGGGGAGCTGTTTTTT.

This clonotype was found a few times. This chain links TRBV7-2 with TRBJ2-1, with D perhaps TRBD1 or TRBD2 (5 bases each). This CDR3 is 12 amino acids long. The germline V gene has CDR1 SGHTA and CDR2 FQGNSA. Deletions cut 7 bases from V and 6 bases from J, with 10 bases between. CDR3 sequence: CASNLGVNEQFF. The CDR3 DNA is TGTGCCAGCAACCTGGGGGTCAATGAGCAGTTCTTC.

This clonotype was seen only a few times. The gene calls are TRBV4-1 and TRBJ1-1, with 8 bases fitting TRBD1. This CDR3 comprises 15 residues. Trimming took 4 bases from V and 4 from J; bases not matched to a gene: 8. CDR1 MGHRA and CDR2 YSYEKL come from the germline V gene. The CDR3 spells CASSLPDREATEAFF. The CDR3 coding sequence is TGCGCCAGCAGCCTCCCGGACAGGGAGGCCACTGAAGCTTTCTTT.

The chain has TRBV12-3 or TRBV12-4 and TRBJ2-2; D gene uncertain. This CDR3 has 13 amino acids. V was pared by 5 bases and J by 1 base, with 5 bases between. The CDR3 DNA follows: TGTGCCAGCAGTCCCAGGAACACCGGGGAGCTGTTTTTT. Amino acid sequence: CASSPRNTGELFF.

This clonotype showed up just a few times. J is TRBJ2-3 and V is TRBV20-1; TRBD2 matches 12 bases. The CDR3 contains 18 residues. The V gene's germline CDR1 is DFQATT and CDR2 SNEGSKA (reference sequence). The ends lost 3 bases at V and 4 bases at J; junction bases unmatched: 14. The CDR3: CSASRDRTSGIMADTQYF. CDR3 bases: TGCAGTGCTAGCCGCGATCGGACTAGCGGGATAATGGCAGATACGCAGTATTTT.

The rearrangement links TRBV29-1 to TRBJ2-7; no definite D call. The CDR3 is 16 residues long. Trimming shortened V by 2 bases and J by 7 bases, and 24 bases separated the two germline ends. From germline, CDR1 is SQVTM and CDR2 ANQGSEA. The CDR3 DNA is TGCAGCGTTGAAAAAGTACGGCCCCCCTACGTAAAGGAGCAGTACTTC. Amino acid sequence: CSVEKVRPPYVKEQYF.

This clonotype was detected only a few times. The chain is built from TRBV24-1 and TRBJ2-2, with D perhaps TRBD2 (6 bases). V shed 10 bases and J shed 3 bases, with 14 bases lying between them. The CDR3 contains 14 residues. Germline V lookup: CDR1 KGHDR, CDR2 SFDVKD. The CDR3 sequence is CATQATGDTGELFF. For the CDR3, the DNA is TGTGCCACGCAGGCCACGGGGGACACCGGGGAGCTGTTTTTT.

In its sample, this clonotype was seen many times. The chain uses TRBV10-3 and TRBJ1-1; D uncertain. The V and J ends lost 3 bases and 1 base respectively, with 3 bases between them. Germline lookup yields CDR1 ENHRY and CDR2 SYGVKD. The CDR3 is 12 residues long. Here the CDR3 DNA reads TGTGCCATCAGTGATGGGAACACTGAAGCTTTCTTT. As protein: CAISDGNTEAFF.

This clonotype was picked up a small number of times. The CDR3 region is CASSEKLAGGRDTQYF. For the CDR3, the DNA is TGTGCCAGCAGCGAAAAACTAGCGGGAGGTCGGGATACGCAGTATTTT. The V and J genes are TRBV9 and TRBJ2-3; 12 bases are shared with TRBD2. CDR1 is SGDLS and CDR2 is YYNGEE in the germline V gene. The CDR3 contains 16 residues. The junction had 8 bases not matched to a gene; V was cut back by 3 bases and J by 6 bases. Full variable domain (missing parts from reference TRBV9 and TRBJ2-3): DSGVTQTPKHLITATGQRVTLRCSPRSGDLSVYWYQQSLDQGLQFLIQYYNGEERAKGNILERFSAQQFPDLHSELNLSSLELGDSALYFCASSEKLAGGRDTQYFGPGTRLTVL.

CDR3 sequence (DNA): TGCAGTGCTGAGCGACTAGCGGGGAACACAGATACGCAGTATTTT. Translating gives CSAERLAGNTDTQYF. The V gene is TRBV20-1, the J gene TRBJ2-3; 11 bases are shared with TRBD2. This CDR3 contains 15 residues. The J segment lost 2 bases and the V segment lost 5 bases, leaving 6 bases of the junction unmatched. Looked up from germline, CDR1 is DFQATT and CDR2 is SNEGSKA (reference sequence).

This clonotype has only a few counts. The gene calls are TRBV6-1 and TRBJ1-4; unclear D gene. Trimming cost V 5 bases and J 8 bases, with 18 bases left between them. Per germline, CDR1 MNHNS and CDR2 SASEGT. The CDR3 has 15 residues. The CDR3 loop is CASSRGPGLGEKLFF. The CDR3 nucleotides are TGTGCCAGCAGTAGAGGACCCGGTCTGGGGGAAAAACTGTTTTTT.

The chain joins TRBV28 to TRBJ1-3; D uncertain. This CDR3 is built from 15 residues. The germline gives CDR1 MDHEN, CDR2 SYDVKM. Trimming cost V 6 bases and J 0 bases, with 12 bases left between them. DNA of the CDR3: TGTGCCAGCAGCCCAAAGATCATCTCTGGAAACACCATATATTTT. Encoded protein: CASSPKIISGNTIYF. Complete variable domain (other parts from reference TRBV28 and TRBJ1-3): DVKVTQSSRYLVKRTGEKVFLECVQDMDHENMFWYRQDPGLGLRLIYFSYDVKMKEKGDIPEGYSVSREKKERFSLILESASTNQTSMYLCASSPKIISGNTIYFGEGSWLTVV.

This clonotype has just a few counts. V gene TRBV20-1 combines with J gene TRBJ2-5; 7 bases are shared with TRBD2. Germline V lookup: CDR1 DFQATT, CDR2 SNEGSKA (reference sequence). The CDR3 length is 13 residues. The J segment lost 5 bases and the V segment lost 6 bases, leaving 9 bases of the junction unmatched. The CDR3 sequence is CSATTSWAETQYF. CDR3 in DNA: TGCAGTGCCACGACTAGCTGGGCGGAGACCCAGTACTTC.